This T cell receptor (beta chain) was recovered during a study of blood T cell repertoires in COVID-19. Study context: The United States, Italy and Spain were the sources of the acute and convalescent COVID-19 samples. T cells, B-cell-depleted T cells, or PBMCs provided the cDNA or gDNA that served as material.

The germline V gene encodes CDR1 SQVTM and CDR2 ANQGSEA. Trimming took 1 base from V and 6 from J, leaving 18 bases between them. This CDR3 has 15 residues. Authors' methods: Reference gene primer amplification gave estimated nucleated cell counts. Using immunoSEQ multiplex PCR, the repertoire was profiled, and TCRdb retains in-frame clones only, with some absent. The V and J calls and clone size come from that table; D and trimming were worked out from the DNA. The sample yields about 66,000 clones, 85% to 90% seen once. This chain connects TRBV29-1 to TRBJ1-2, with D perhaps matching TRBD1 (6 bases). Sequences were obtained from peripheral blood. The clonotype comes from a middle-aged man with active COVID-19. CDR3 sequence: CSVEGAGAGSHGYTF. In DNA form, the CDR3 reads TGCAGCGTTGAAGGGGCGGGGGCAGGGTCCCATGGCTACACCTTC.